This T cell receptor beta chain appears in the sequencing data of a study of response to subunit inactivated influenza vaccine. The CDR3 loop spans 11 amino acids. V was pared by 4 bases and J by 12 bases, with 13 bases between. Germline V gene sequence: CDR1 SGHAT, CDR2 FQNNGV. MiXCR was run by TCRdb on the RT-PCR reads, yielding one entry per CDR3 protein. The sample includes about 310,000 distinct CDR3 sequences, about a fifth seen only once; the top ten take roughly a tenth. The origin of this receptor is a man aged 50 to 75 who received an inactivated influenza vaccine. Sequencing used PBMCs from blood, obtained 21 months after vaccination. The V gene is TRBV11-2, the J gene TRBJ2-7; D possibly corresponds to TRBD2 (5 bases). Here the CDR3 DNA reads TGTGCCAGCAGCTCCGGACTGGTTATGTACTTC. It translates to CASSSGLVMYF.